The present T cell receptor beta chain was sequenced within a study of shared clonotypes between healthy human individuals (dated by TCRdb to 2018 to 2021). Broadly, across the study: The cohort comprised a couple of women and a few men aged 18 to 49 years. For each donor, CD4 naive and CD4 memory were each run on three plates, CD8 naive on two plates, and CD8 memory on one plate. To estimate repertoire size and how much clonotype sharing occurs between individuals, the study deeply sequenced the blood TCR repertoires of several healthy adults. To increase sequencing depth and limit assay-specific biases, TCR repertoire library preparation and sequencing were carried out by different laboratories using diverse techniques. Each donor's leukapheresis produced roughly between roughly 0.85 and 10 billion PBMCs.

Overall results and qualifications from the work: Because the study included a small number of donors, the genetic and exposure-history diversity represented was limited. Pairwise subsampling led to the expectation that sequencing depth would affect the degree of clonotype sharing among donors. Clonotypes shared by all four sorted-subset donors showed higher generation probabilities than non-shared clonotypes. Naive subsets generally had larger estimated clonotype richness than memory subsets. When a handful of donors were compared, the shared fraction of clonotypes was 5% to 6.5% for naive CD4, roughly 3.3% for naive CD8, more than 2% for memory CD4, and about 0.36% for memory CD8. Sampling was limited to blood, and TCR repertoires in tissue likely differ from TCR repertoires in blood. Even with the large sequencing depth, rarefaction of the sorted-subset datasets indicated that sequencing was incomplete.

As for this clone: The antigen this receptor binds is unknown. Base qualities are not provided; no much larger clone lies one nucleotide away.

Using the deep immunoSEQ assay, TCR CDR3 regions were amplified from genomic DNA by multiplex PCR. Extracted genomic DNA from each cell subset was distributed evenly across all wells of several immunoSEQ 96-well plates, and each plate was treated as a replicate. For sorted subsets, each replicate PCR was loaded with around 220 ng genomic DNA, equivalent to some 27,000 T cell genomes. The purified libraries were quantified using a Qubit 3.0 fluorometer, sized with a Bioanalyzer 2100, and then quantified again using the KAPA Library Quantification kit. Every immunoSEQ 96-well plate was sequenced on a dedicated single-read 150-cycle Illumina NextSeq 550 flow cell. In the authors' own workflow: Because only junctional sequences without quality scores were contained in the immunoSEQ output, filtering matching that applied to full-length reads could not be performed. To assign V/J genes and CDR3, sequences were annotated using PyIR, a Python wrapper for IgBLAST v1.9, with IMGT germline references. Reads were removed for weak V/J assignments (E-value above 1e-6), missing CDR3, stop codons, out-of-frame junctions, or ambiguous translated residues. V3J clonotypes were defined by identical inferred V gene, J gene, and CDR3 amino acid sequence. Percentage overlap between repertoires was computed as shared unique clonotypes divided by the size of the smaller repertoire. Richness of each repertoire was evaluated using RTK rarefaction, the Chao1 estimator, and Recon v2.1 estimates of unobserved clonotypes. For all TCRbeta clonotypes obtained by the gDNA method from a few donors, generation probabilities were computed with OLGA. TCRdb took this table from immuneACCESS and kept in-frame rearrangements with V and J called. Such tables lack part of the clones; where checked against another copy, unresolved V genes explain under half of the gap, and the rest is unexplained. The V and J calls and clone size are taken from that table; D and trimming were inferred from the DNA. The sample profile shows around 2,100,000 clones; about 95% of them were found once. Of the sample, 0.9% to 1.5% falls within the top ten clones.

CD8 naive samples consisted of CD45RO-negative cells that were positively selected for CCR7, yielding a CD45RA+CCR7+ population without TemRA cells. Healthy HIV-negative adults with no recently reported acute infections or vaccinations were included as donors. All donors were Caucasian adults living in Nashville, Tennessee, USA. After blood collection by leukapheresis, PBMCs were isolated using Ficoll-Histopaque density gradient centrifugation and then cryopreserved in the vapor phase of liquid nitrogen. Analytical flow cytometry was used to check the purity and quantity of every magnetically sorted T cell population. Genomic DNA was isolated from each sorted fraction and quantified by UV absorbance on a Nanodrop 2000c. Specimen: naive CD8+ T cells sorted from blood. This specimen's cell subset or site label, per the study, means: CD45RA+CCR7+. This TCR derives from a man younger than 35 in good health.

The CDR3 protein: CASSSGTGGAKNIQYF. The nucleotide sequence reads as follows: TGTGCCAGCAGCTCAGGGACAGGGGGAGCCAAAAACATTCAGTACTTC. The chain links TRBV7-9 with TRBJ2-4, and 11 junction bases match TRBD1. The germline V gene (reference sequence) yields SEHNR for CDR1 and FQNEAQ for CDR2. The CDR3 sequence holds 16 residues, the cysteine and phenylalanine included. CDR3 DNA is the only sequence kept; it has 48 bases, read in frame from the first base. V lost 4 bases and J lost 0 bases, and the count of bases not matched to a germline gene is 2.